The 27 T cell receptor beta chains in this list originate from one sample, sequenced in a study of CD8 T cells in Susac syndrome. Random hexamers served to reverse transcribe roughly 0.45 to 1 ug RNA. TCRdb independently ran MiXCR on the immunoSEQ multiplex PCR reads; one entry per CDR3 protein. The table lists 150,000 to 200,000 distinct CDR3 sequences, 90% to 95% of them singletons. The source material was CD4+ T cells from PBMCs. All receptors come from a human donor in good health.

This chain connects TRBV28 to TRBJ2-7, with 10 positions matching TRBD2. CDR3 length: 15 residues. Germline V gene lookup returns CDR1 MDHEN and CDR2 SYDVKM. V lost 2 bases, J lost 7 bases, and 8 bases stayed unmatched. The CDR3 protein is CASSLPSGGAREQYF. The CDR3 DNA reads TGTGCCAGCAGTTTACCCAGCGGGGGGGCGAGGGAGCAGTACTTC.

The chain has TRBV19 and TRBJ2-5, with TRBD2 matching over 10 bases. This CDR3 spans 16 amino acids. The V gene end was trimmed by 5 bases and the J gene end by 5 bases; junction bases not matched to a gene: 11. CDR1 LNHDA and CDR2 SQIVND come from the germline V gene (reference sequence). The CDR3, as DNA: TGTGCCAGTAGTTCTAGGACTAGCGGCCTAGGGGAGACCCAGTACTTC. Amino acids: CASSSRTSGLGETQYF.

The chain uses TRBV5-6 and TRBJ2-1; 10 bases match TRBD1. The CDR3 is made up of 14 amino acids. J gave up 3 bases and V 7 bases, and 4 bases lay outside the gene matches. Germline V gene sequence: CDR1 SGHDT, CDR2 YYEEEE. CDR3 protein: CASQRDRGYNEQFF. The CDR3 region has the DNA TGTGCCAGCCAGAGGGACAGGGGCTACAATGAGCAGTTCTTC. The entire variable domain, with the rest obtained from reference TRBV5-6 and TRBJ2-1, is as follows: DAGVTQSPTHLIKTRGQQVTLRCSPKSGHDTVSWYQQALGQGPQFIFQYYEEEERQRGNFPDRFSGHQFPNYSSELNVNALLLGDSALYLCASQRDRGYNEQFFGPGTRLTVL.

The rearrangement uses TRBV20-1 and TRBJ1-2; the D gene is possibly TRBD1 (5 bases). There are 13 residues in the CDR3. The germline V and J ends were trimmed by 6 bases and 4 bases, with 15 bases remaining between them. Germline V CDR1 and CDR2: DFQATT, SNEGSKA (reference sequence). The CDR3 sequence: CSARGTTVYGYTF. The CDR3 region has the DNA TGCAGTGCCCGGGGCACAACCGTCTATGGCTACACCTTC.

The chain combines TRBV30 with TRBJ1-5; D is unresolved. The V and J ends lost 7 bases and 5 bases respectively, with 27 bases between them. Germline V gene data show CDR1 as GTSNPN and CDR2 as SVGIG (reference sequence). The CDR3 is 17 amino acids. For the CDR3, the DNA is TGTGCCTTAAGTTCGAAGATGGGTGGTCAGTTCGATCAGCCCCAGCATTTT. This gives the protein CALSSKMGGQFDQPQHF.

This clonotype was recorded only once. J is TRBJ1-5 and V is TRBV6-2 or TRBV6-3, with 7 positions matching TRBD1. Germline V lookup: CDR1 MNHEY, CDR2 SVGEGT. The CDR3 covers 12 residues. Losses at the gene ends were 10 bases for V and 6 bases for J; bases not matched to a gene: 6. The CDR3 DNA follows: TGTGCCATCGGACAGGCCCTTCAGCCCCAGCATTTT. Amino acids: CAIGQALQPQHF.

The rearrangement links TRBV3-1 to TRBJ2-3; unclear D gene. Trimming removed 0 bases at V and 7 bases at J, with 14 bases between. CDR3 length equals 15 residues. Germline CDR1 LGHDT, CDR2 YNNKEL (reference sequence). CDR3 DNA sequence: TGTGCCAGCAGCCAAGATTTACAGCTCAGGCATACGCAGTATTTT. It specifies CASSQDLQLRHTQYF.

This rearrangement joins TRBV3-1 to TRBJ1-1; D gene unclear. Germline V gene sequence: CDR1 LGHDT, CDR2 YNNKEL (reference sequence). This CDR3 comprises 13 residues. V was shortened by 4 bases and J by 4 bases, with 10 bases between the two germline ends. CDR3 in DNA: TGTGCCAGCAGCCGGTCCTCGAGCACTGAAGCTTTCTTT. Translated: CASSRSSSTEAFF.

The V gene is TRBV20-1, the J gene TRBJ1-1; D remains unclear. The germline V gene encodes CDR1 DFQATT and CDR2 SNEGSKA (reference sequence). This CDR3 contains 14 residues. V was cut by 0 bases and J by 6 bases, with 14 bases left in between. CDR3 coding DNA: TGCAGTGCTAGAGATACGTACAGAAGAGCTGAAGCTTTCTTT. Translating it yields CSARDTYRRAEAFF.

The J gene is TRBJ2-7, the V gene TRBV12-3 or TRBV12-4; D is uncertain. CDR3 length: 14 residues. The V and J ends lost 5 bases and 7 bases respectively, with 18 bases between them. The CDR3 loop reads CASSPSRQAGEQYF. CDR3 coding DNA: TGTGCCAGCAGTCCATCAAGGCAGGCCGGGGAGCAGTACTTC.

V and J are TRBV5-4 and TRBJ1-2, with 8 bases matching TRBD1. The CDR3 runs to 14 residues. Germline V gives CDR1 SGHNT, CDR2 YYREEE (reference sequence). Unmatched junction bases numbered 10, after V lost 4 bases and J lost 8 bases. CDR3 amino acids: CASSHPGQAGGYTF. In nucleotides, the CDR3 is TGTGCCAGCAGCCATCCGGGACAGGCGGGCGGCTACACCTTC. The full variable domain, its missing parts supplied by reference TRBV5-4 and TRBJ1-2, is ETGVTQSPTHLIKTRGQQVTLRCSSQSGHNTVSWYQQALGQGPQFIFQYYREEENGRGNFPPRFSGLQFPNYSSELNVNALELDDSALYLCASSHPGQAGGYTFGSGTRLTVV.

The rearrangement uses TRBV10-3 and TRBJ2-7; 7 bases are shared with TRBD1. Germline trimming cut 2 bases from V and 1 base from J; bases unmatched to any gene: 2. Germline assignment: CDR1 ENHRY and CDR2 SYGVKD. The CDR3 is 14 residues long. CDR3 nucleotides: TGTGCCATCAGTGAGAGGGACAGTTCCTACGAGCAGTACTTC. Its translation: CAISERDSSYEQYF.

The chain uses TRBV11-2 and TRBJ2-3; the D gene is possibly TRBD1 (6 bases). CDR1 and CDR2 (germline): SGHAT, FQNNGV. The CDR3 extends over 17 amino acids. The V end was cut by 0 bases, the J end by 7 bases, with 20 bases between. In nucleotides, the CDR3 is TGTGCCAGCAGCTTAGATCAATCTGGACAGCTGAGGAATACGCAGTATTTT. Translation: CASSLDQSGQLRNTQYF.

The chain joins TRBV3-1 to TRBJ2-7; 11 positions agree with TRBD2. Germline CDR1 reads LGHDT; CDR2 reads YNNKEL (reference sequence). This CDR3 is 16 amino acids long. V lost 1 base and J lost 5; bases outside the gene matches: 7. The CDR3 region is CASSQVLAGGNHEQYF. The CDR3 DNA sequence: TGTGCCAGCAGCCAAGTGCTAGCGGGGGGCAACCACGAGCAGTACTTC.

The chain links TRBV2 to TRBJ1-2, with D possibly TRBD1 on 5 matching bases. In germline, CDR1 is SNHLY, CDR2 FYNNEI. The CDR3 totals 15 residues. Trimming removed 7 bases at V and 8 bases at J, with 23 bases between. The CDR3 spells CASIPMGGVLRGYTF. The CDR3 DNA reads as TGTGCCAGCATTCCGATGGGAGGGGTGCTCCGAGGCTACACCTTC.

The chain is built from TRBV7-2 and TRBJ1-6; no firm D call. Germline V gives CDR1 SGHTA, CDR2 FQGNSA. The CDR3 contains 15 residues. V dropped 2 bases and J dropped 1 base, with 6 bases sitting between them. The CDR3 region is CASSLSGSYNSPLHF. The CDR3 DNA reads TGTGCCAGCAGCTTATCGGGGTCCTATAATTCACCCCTCCACTTT.

This chain joins TRBV4-3 and TRBJ2-1; D unresolved. Germline values: CDR1 LGHNA, CDR2 YSLEER. V was clipped by 0 bases and J by 6 bases, with 9 bases between them. The CDR3 is 14 amino acids. The CDR3, as DNA: TGCGCCAGCAGCCAAGATCCATGGGGCAATGAGCAGTTCTTC. It codes for CASSQDPWGNEQFF.

The chain is built from TRBV7-2 and TRBJ2-3; D might be TRBD1 or TRBD2, each matching 5 bases. The germline V and J ends were trimmed by 7 bases and 9 bases, with 20 bases remaining between them. This CDR3 has 14 residues. Germline CDR1 and CDR2: SGHTA and FQGNSA. CDR3: CASTIRDLVVTQYF. The DNA for the CDR3 is TGTGCCAGCACCATAAGGGACCTCGTCGTAACGCAGTATTTT. The whole variable domain, remainder taken from reference TRBV7-2 and TRBJ2-3, is GAGVSQSPSNKVTEKGKDVELRCDPISGHTALYWYRQSLGQGLEFLIYFQGNSAPDKSGLPSDRFSAERTGGSVSTLTIQRTQQEDSAVYLCASTIRDLVVTQYFGPGTRLTVL.

The chain has TRBV29-1 and TRBJ2-5; tentative D call: TRBD2 (6 bases). The CDR3 sequence is 13 residues long. The germline CDR1 and CDR2 sequences are SQVTM and ANQGSEA. The V end was cut by 3 bases, the J end by 5 bases, with 13 bases between. DNA for the CDR3: TGCAGCGTTGAGGGCGGGGTTCAGGAGACCCAGTACTTC. It is translated as CSVEGGVQETQYF. Full variable domain (rest looked up from reference TRBV29-1 and TRBJ2-5): SAVISQKPSRDICQRGTSLTIQCQVDSQVTMMFWYRQQPGQSLTLIATANQGSEATYESGFVIDKFPISRPNLTFSTLTVSNMSPEDSSIYLCSVEGGVQETQYFGPGTRLLVL.

The CDR3 DNA is TGTGCCAGCAGCTTGGGGGACAGACCACAGGGAGCTTTCTTT. Amino acids: CASSLGDRPQGAFF. The chain employs TRBV7-8 and TRBJ1-1; 7 bases agree with TRBD1. V was pared by 3 bases and J by 10 bases, with 11 bases of the junction left unmatched. This CDR3 has 14 amino acids. The germline gives CDR1 SGHVS, CDR2 FQNEAQ.

The rearrangement joins TRBV20-1 to TRBJ2-3; no firm D call. Germline CDR1 DFQATT, CDR2 SNEGSKA (reference sequence). The CDR3 consists of 14 residues. V lost 3 bases, J lost 1 base, and 11 bases lay in between. The CDR3 is CSARRYGGTDTQYF. CDR3 DNA sequence: TGCAGTGCTAGGAGGTATGGAGGCACAGATACGCAGTATTTT.

This sequence joins TRBV2 and TRBJ2-3; D ambiguous. The ends were cut back, 2 bases at V and 6 bases at J, with 9 bases in the middle. The CDR3 loop spans 13 amino acids. CDR1 and CDR2 from the germline V gene are SNHLY and FYNNEI. The CDR3 loop reads CASSEQPQDTQYF. The CDR3 nucleotides read TGTGCCAGCAGTGAACAGCCCCAGGATACGCAGTATTTT.

This chain connects TRBV19 to TRBJ1-2, with D possibly TRBD1 on 5 matching bases. This CDR3 is built from 14 residues. Germline V gene sequence: CDR1 LNHDA, CDR2 SQIVND (reference sequence). V lost 2 bases and J 4 bases, leaving 11 bases between the germline ends. The CDR3 loop reads CASSITGPTYGYTF. The CDR3 bases are TGTGCCAGTAGTATAACAGGACCCACCTATGGCTACACCTTC.

V gene TRBV27 combines with J gene TRBJ2-4; TRBD2 might be the D (6 bases). The germline CDR1 and CDR2 sequences are MNHEY and SMNVEV (reference sequence). The CDR3 consists of 15 residues. Trimming cost V 5 bases and J 5 bases, with 16 bases left between them. The chain's CDR3 is CASSSLGGGQNIQYF. CDR3 sequence (DNA): TGTGCCAGCAGTAGCCTGGGAGGTGGGCAAAACATTCAGTACTTC.

The genes are TRBV20-1 and TRBJ1-5; D not certain. The CDR3 is 13 amino acids. CDR1 and CDR2 (germline): DFQATT, SNEGSKA (reference sequence). V lost 3 bases, J lost 4 bases, and 10 bases lay in between. The CDR3 loop is CSASDDPNQPQHF. The DNA of the CDR3 is TGCAGTGCTAGTGACGACCCAAATCAGCCCCAGCATTTT.

This clonotype was detected only a few times. The rearrangement uses TRBV18 and TRBJ1-1, with a possible D match to TRBD1 (5 bases). The germline CDR1 and CDR2 sequences are KGHSH and LQKENI. CDR3 size: 13 residues. The V end lost 6 bases, the J end lost 1 base, and 9 bases lay between the germline ends. This CDR3 is CASSPTENTEAFF. The CDR3 region has the DNA TGTGCCAGCTCGCCGACAGAGAACACTGAAGCTTTCTTT.

The chain recombines TRBV20-1 with TRBJ2-1; no clear D. CDR3 length: 13 amino acids. Germline V lookup: CDR1 DFQATT, CDR2 SNEGSKA (reference sequence). V was shortened by 1 base and J by 8 bases, with 12 bases between the two germline ends. The CDR3 protein is CSARVPLVHEQFF. CDR3 nucleotide sequence: TGCAGTGCTAGAGTTCCCCTAGTCCATGAGCAGTTCTTC.